The entry below gives a single T cell receptor beta chain sequence along with its context. This sample was included in a study of blood T cell repertoires in COVID-19. The overall study: Samples representing acute and convalescent COVID-19 were sourced from the United States, Italy and Spain. From T cells, B-cell-depleted T cells, or PBMCs came the material, which was cDNA or gDNA.

As processed by the authors: From reference gene primer amplification, estimates of nucleated cell counts were derived. The protocol was immunoSEQ multiplex PCR, while the TCRdb copy is restricted to in-frame clones and leaves out a portion. D and trimming were read from the DNA, whereas the V and J calls and clone size are those reported in that table. The table lists around 150,000 clones, around 73% of them singletons. The CDR3 is made up of 13 amino acids. J was trimmed by 5 bases and V by 5 bases; bases with no gene match: 4. Germline lookup yields CDR1 MNHEY and CDR2 SVGAGI. This chain uses TRBV6-5 with TRBJ2-7; 9 positions match TRBD2. Sequencing was performed on peripheral blood. The source is a woman between 45 and 65 years old with active or convalescent COVID-19. The CDR3 region has the DNA TGTGCCAGCAGTCCCTGGACTAGCGACGAGCAGTACTTC. This translates into CASSPWTSDEQYF.